Presented here are 18 T cell receptor beta chains from one specimen sequenced in a study of glioma-infiltrating T cells after dendritic cell vaccination. Time point denoted: after dendritic cell vaccination, including at tumor progression/relapse. Clones were read by immunoSEQ multiplex PCR, and TCRdb kept only the in-frame ones, dropping some. The sample carries around 83,000 clones, 85% recorded once. Specimen: blood, collected after dendritic cell vaccination. These receptors were collected from a human donor with glioblastoma.

This clone came up once. The chain recombines TRBV19 with TRBJ2-7; possibly TRBD2 for D (6 bases). Germline V CDR1 and CDR2: LNHDA, SQIVND (reference sequence). With 2 bases removed from V and 1 base from J, the gap between germline ends came to 12 bases. The CDR3 contains 15 residues. DNA of the CDR3: TGTGCCAGTAGTATAAATAGCGGCAAATCCTACGAGCAGTACTTC. It translates to CASSINSGKSYEQYF.

This clone occurred a few times. V and J are TRBV5-4 and TRBJ2-5; D possibly corresponds to TRBD2 (6 bases). The CDR3 sequence is 13 residues long. Deletions cut 4 bases from V and 0 bases from J, with 7 bases between. CDR1 is SGHNT, CDR2 YYREEE, per germline (reference sequence). The CDR3 loop is CASSRDYQETQYF. The CDR3 nucleotides read TGTGCCAGCAGCCGGGACTACCAAGAGACCCAGTACTTC.

The gene calls are TRBV20-1 and TRBJ2-7; D remains ambiguous. V dropped 5 bases and J dropped 4 bases, with 9 bases sitting between them. The CDR3 length is 11 residues. The germline V gene encodes CDR1 DFQATT and CDR2 SNEGSKA (reference sequence). CDR3: CSAPSPYEQYF. The CDR3, as DNA: TGCAGTGCTCCCTCCCCTTACGAGCAGTACTTC.

This clone appeared a few times. V and J are TRBV7-2 and TRBJ1-4; weak D call: TRBD1 (5 bases). This CDR3 has 16 residues. With 7 bases removed from V and 2 bases from J, the gap between germline ends came to 17 bases. Germline lookup yields CDR1 SGHTA and CDR2 FQGNSA. The CDR3 region has the DNA TGTGCCAGCAACCCCTGGGGGGTAGGCACTAATGAAAAACTGTTTTTT. Its protein product is CASNPWGVGTNEKLFF.

The rearrangement links TRBV7-3 to TRBJ2-5; 7 nucleotides match TRBD2. The DNA end lines up better with TRBJ2-7; the J call may be wrong. Germline values: CDR1 SGHTA, CDR2 FQGTGA. There are 12 residues in the CDR3. The CDR3 DNA is TGTGCCAGCAGCCAAGGCGGGGGCGAGCAGTACTTC. Protein: CASSQGGGEQYF.

For this clone: The same CDR3 also results from other DNA sequences found in this sample. The rearrangement joins TRBV19 to TRBJ1-2, with D perhaps matching TRBD1 (6 bases). The CDR3 has 13 amino acids. Trimming cost V 7 bases and J 6 bases, with 15 bases left between them. CDR1 and CDR2 (germline): LNHDA, SQIVND (reference sequence). CDR3 sequence (DNA): TGTGCCAGTAATCCCCGGGGGGCGCATGGCTACACCTTC. Its protein is CASNPRGAHGYTF.

The V gene is TRBV23-1, the J gene TRBJ2-7, with TRBD1 as a possible D gene (6 bases). TRBV23-1 is noted as an ORF with a role that remains uncertain. The V end lost 10 bases, the J end lost 3 bases, and 19 bases lay between the germline ends. This CDR3 contains 14 residues. The CDR3 DNA sequence: TGCGCCACTCCCCTGCCGGACAGCCGCTACGAGCAGTACTTC. It encodes CATPLPDSRYEQYF.

The chain carries TRBV27 and TRBJ1-5; D is unresolved. The V end lost 4 bases, the J end lost 3 bases, and 16 bases lay between the germline ends. Germline assignment: CDR1 MNHEY and CDR2 SMNVEV (reference sequence). The CDR3 has 16 amino acids. The CDR3 DNA reads as TGTGCCAGCAGTTGGGTGGGAGGGAGTGTCAATCAGCCCCAGCATTTT. This gives the protein CASSWVGGSVNQPQHF.

V is TRBV18 and J is TRBJ1-2; D uncertain. The ends were cut back, 1 base at V and 8 bases at J, with 11 bases in the middle. The germline V gene has CDR1 KGHSH and CDR2 LQKENI. The CDR3 totals 13 residues. DNA for the CDR3: TGTGCCAGCTCACCACAGGGAGGATACGGCTACACCTTC. Protein: CASSPQGGYGYTF.

The chain recombines TRBV7-2 with TRBJ2-7; perhaps TRBD1 as D (5 bases). With 1 base removed from V and 3 bases from J, the gap between germline ends came to 10 bases. CDR1 and CDR2 (germline): SGHTA, FQGNSA. The CDR3 is 14 residues long. CDR3 protein: CASSLGGQRYEQYF. The CDR3 DNA reads as TGTGCCAGCAGCTTAGGAGGACAACGCTACGAGCAGTACTTC.

The V and J genes are TRBV4-1 and TRBJ2-3; D uncertain. Trimming cost V 1 base and J 0 bases, with 14 bases left between them. CDR1 is MGHRA and CDR2 is YSYEKL in the germline V gene. The length of the CDR3 is 17 residues. The CDR3 DNA reads as TGCGCCAGCAGCCAAGGTTTTGGCGGATCTAGCACAGATACGCAGTATTTT. The encoded protein is CASSQGFGGSSTDTQYF.

V gene TRBV11-2 combines with J gene TRBJ2-7; TRBD1 aligns across 10 bases. This CDR3 is 17 amino acids long. Germline CDR1 SGHAT, CDR2 FQNNGV. V lost 4 bases to trimming and J lost 9 bases; unmatched junction nucleotides: 18. Here the CDR3 reads CASSSSMGQGKDYAQYF. The CDR3 nucleotides are TGTGCCAGCAGCTCCTCCATGGGACAGGGGAAGGACTATGCGCAGTACTTC.

This chain links TRBV4-2 with TRBJ2-7, with TRBD2 matching over 12 bases. The J segment lost 7 bases and the V segment lost 4 bases, leaving 8 bases of the junction unmatched. From germline, CDR1 is LGHNA and CDR2 YNFKEQ. The CDR3 totals 15 residues. CDR3 bases: TGTGCCAGCAGCCCCCCAGCGACTAGCGGGAGAGAGCAGTACTTC. Translated: CASSPPATSGREQYF.

V usage is TRBV18 and J usage is TRBJ1-3; 7 bases are shared with TRBD1. V dropped 2 bases and J dropped 0; count of bases not matched to a gene: 10. The CDR3 contains 18 residues. Germline CDR1 and CDR2: KGHSH and LQKENI. The CDR3 nucleotides are TGTGCCAGCTCACCAGACTTTTGGACAGGCTACTCTGGAAACACCATATATTTT. Its translation: CASSPDFWTGYSGNTIYF.

The chain is built from TRBV5-4 and TRBJ2-1, with 12 bases matching TRBD1. The CDR3 totals 14 residues. Germline loops: CDR1 SGHNT, CDR2 YYREEE (reference sequence). V dropped 7 bases and J dropped 4; count of bases not matched to a gene: 3. CDR3: CASWDRGPYNEQFF. The CDR3 nucleotides read TGTGCCAGCTGGGACAGGGGGCCTTACAATGAGCAGTTCTTC.

This clone was seen just once. V and J are TRBV6-1 and TRBJ2-7; the match to TRBD1 covers 7 bases. The V segment lost 7 bases and the J segment 5 bases; nucleotides outside the gene matches: 11. CDR3 length: 14 amino acids. The V gene's germline CDR1 is MNHNS and CDR2 SASEGT. CDR3 sequence reads: CASTSGTVRDEQYF. CDR3 DNA sequence: TGTGCCAGCACCTCCGGGACAGTTCGTGACGAGCAGTACTTC.

The chain joins TRBV11-2 to TRBJ2-3; TRBD2 aligns across 9 bases. CDR1 and CDR2 from the germline V gene are SGHAT and FQNNGV. V dropped 0 bases and J dropped 5; count of bases not matched to a gene: 6. The CDR3 has 16 amino acids. For the CDR3, the DNA is TGTGCCAGCAGCTTAGATGGTAGCGGGGGAGGAGATACGCAGTATTTT. Protein sequence: CASSLDGSGGGDTQYF.

The chain combines TRBV6-5 with TRBJ1-2; no firm D call. CDR1 and CDR2 (germline): MNHEY, SVGAGI. V lost 3 bases and J 2 bases, leaving 13 bases between the germline ends. This CDR3 has 15 amino acids. DNA for the CDR3: TGTGCCAGCAGTTATAATGCAGGTCGAAACTATGGCTACACCTTC. Its protein is CASSYNAGRNYGYTF.